This TCR beta chain was observed in a study of cytomegalovirus exposure and HLA in healthy donors. The PCR was carried out with 60 Vbeta primers and 13 Jbeta primers. Using immunoSEQ multiplex PCR, the repertoire was profiled, and TCRdb retains in-frame clones only, with some absent. The profile shows 95,000 to 150,000 clones, about 74% of them singletons. V was cut by 6 bases and J by 0 bases, with 8 bases left in between. Germline V lookup: CDR1 MNHNS, CDR2 SASEGT. The CDR3 has 14 amino acids. Study-level points and caveats: A later analysis reportedly identified an Asian-associated ancestry cluster as carrying fewer N-insertions than the roughly 670-donor mean. When analyzed later, a missense DCLRE1C variant was found to be linked to TCR beta V- and J-gene trimming.

Details on this clone: The antigen remains unidentified.

The receptor was derived from a woman aged 40 to 50 in good health and CMV-seropositive. The sample was PBMCs. This chain connects TRBV6-1 to TRBJ1-4, with D unresolved. In nucleotides, the CDR3 is TGTGCCAGCAGGTCGGGAGCAACTAATGAAAAACTGTTTTTT. Protein sequence: CASRSGATNEKLFF.